This entry lists 5 T cell receptor beta chains sequenced from one sample in a study of blood T cell repertoires in COVID-19. The table came from immunoSEQ multiplex PCR; TCRdb's copy has only in-frame clones and leaves some out. The data contain about 120,000 clones, 78% of them singletons. The sample consisted of peripheral blood. The source of these receptors is a man between 65 and 85 years old with acute or convalescent COVID-19.

The chain combines TRBV28 with TRBJ2-3, with D perhaps matching TRBD2 (6 bases). Per the germline V gene, CDR1 is MDHEN and CDR2 is SYDVKM. The CDR3 has 10 amino acids. Trimming stripped 8 bases from V and 6 bases from J, with 6 bases between. The CDR3 DNA follows: TGTGCCAGCGGGAGGGATACGCAGTATTTT. It yields the protein CASGRDTQYF. Complete variable domain (other parts from reference TRBV28 and TRBJ2-3): DVKVTQSSRYLVKRTGEKVFLECVQDMDHENMFWYRQDPGLGLRLIYFSYDVKMKEKGDIPEGYSVSREKKERFSLILESASTNQTSMYLCASGRDTQYFGPGTRLTVL.

This clone was found once. V gene TRBV7-2 combines with J gene TRBJ2-3, with D perhaps TRBD1 (6 bases). The germline CDR1 and CDR2 sequences are SGHTA and FQGNSA. CDR3 length: 14 amino acids. V gave up 5 bases and J gave up 6 bases, with 15 bases separating them. The CDR3 here is CASSTRQGLDTQYF. The CDR3 nucleotides are TGTGCCAGCAGCACCCGTCAGGGGTTGGATACGCAGTATTTT.

This clone was seen a few times. This rearrangement joins TRBV5-1 to TRBJ2-1; D perhaps matches TRBD2 (6 bases). The CDR3 is 14 amino acids. The germline gives CDR1 SGHRS, CDR2 YFSETQ. V was cut by 4 bases and J by 0 bases, with 8 bases left in between. In DNA, the CDR3 is TGCGCCAGCAGCGCGGGGAACTCCTACAATGAGCAGTTCTTC. Translation: CASSAGNSYNEQFF. Filled out from reference TRBV5-1 and TRBJ2-1, the complete variable domain reads KAGVTQTPRYLIKTRGQQVTLSCSPISGHRSVSWYQQTPGQGLQFLFEYFSETQRNKGNFPGRFSGRQFSNSRSEMNVSTLELGDSALYLCASSAGNSYNEQFFGPGTRLTVL.

The chain employs TRBV4-1 and TRBJ1-4; TRBD1 might be the D (6 bases). This CDR3 is 15 amino acids long. Germline assignment: CDR1 MGHRA and CDR2 YSYEKL. V gave up 1 base and J gave up 5 bases, with 11 bases separating them. The CDR3 region is CASSQVAQGNEKLFF. CDR3 nucleotides: TGCGCCAGCAGCCAAGTCGCACAGGGAAATGAAAAACTGTTTTTT.

The chain links TRBV7-2 to TRBJ1-1; D may be TRBD1 (6 bases). CDR1 SGHTA and CDR2 FQGNSA come from the germline V gene. Trimming took 5 bases from V and 2 from J, leaving 18 bases between them. This CDR3 is built from 16 residues. In nucleotides, the CDR3 is TGTGCCAGCAGCCTTTTACCACGACAGGCCAACACTGAAGCTTTCTTT. The encoded protein is CASSLLPRQANTEAFF.